One sample yielded the 29 T cell receptor beta chains listed below, sequenced in a study of blood T cell repertoires in COVID-19. TCRdb's table, derived via immunoSEQ multiplex PCR, lists solely in-frame clones and lacks some. The data hold 300,000 to 350,000 clones, with about 89% observed a single time. The sample consisted of peripheral blood. These receptors came from a woman in her forties or fifties with COVID-19, enrolled during active disease.

The rearrangement uses TRBV30 and TRBJ1-6, with D unresolved. CDR1 and CDR2 from the germline V gene are GTSNPN and SVGIG (reference sequence). Trimming pared 0 bases from V and 10 bases from J, leaving 10 bases between. CDR3 size: 13 residues. The CDR3 loop is CAWSVRVDSPLHF. DNA of the CDR3: TGTGCCTGGAGTGTACGGGTTGACTCACCCCTCCACTTT. Full variable domain (rest looked up from reference TRBV30 and TRBJ1-6): SQTIHQWPATLVQPVGSPLSLECTVEGTSNPNLYWYRQAAGRGLQLLFYSVGIGQISSEVPQNLSASRPQDRQFILSSKKLLLSDSGFYLCAWSVRVDSPLHFGNGTRLTVT.

The V call is TRBV30, the J call TRBJ2-7; perhaps TRBD1 as D (5 bases). The CDR3 totals 14 residues. Trimming shortened V by 2 bases and J by 2 bases, and 13 bases separated the two germline ends. Germline-derived CDR1 and CDR2 are GTSNPN and SVGIG (reference sequence). The CDR3 DNA is TGTGCCTGGAGTCAGGGTGTTGCCCCCTACGAGCAGTACTTC. It yields the protein CAWSQGVAPYEQYF.

CDR3 region: CSVRSSTGELFF. The CDR3 nucleotides are TGCAGCGTCCGGTCGAGCACCGGGGAGCTGTTTTTT. This chain links TRBV29-1 with TRBJ2-2, with D hard to call. The germline gives CDR1 SQVTM, CDR2 ANQGSEA. CDR3 length: 12 residues. Between the trimmed V and J ends, which lost 6 bases and 4 bases, there was a span of 9 bases.

The CDR3 is CAWSPTSGYYNEQFF. Written as DNA, the CDR3 is TGTGCCTGGAGTCCTACTAGCGGCTACTACAATGAGCAGTTCTTC. The V gene is TRBV30, the J gene TRBJ2-1; 8 bases are a match to TRBD2. Germline V CDR1 and CDR2: GTSNPN, SVGIG (reference sequence). There are 15 residues in the CDR3. V trimming: 2 bases; J trimming: 3 bases; junction bases outside the gene matches: 6.

This chain joins TRBV3-1 (or the pseudogene TRBV3-2) and TRBJ1-1; D ambiguous. CDR1 and CDR2 from the germline V gene are LGHDT and YNNKEL (reference sequence). V lost 4 bases and J 1 base, leaving 7 bases between the germline ends. This CDR3 has 13 residues. CDR3 in DNA: TGTGCCAGCAGCCCGTTGGCGAACACTGAAGCTTTCTTT. Its protein product is CASSPLANTEAFF.

This sequence joins TRBV4-1 and TRBJ2-4, with TRBD2 as a possible D gene (5 bases). Looked up from germline, CDR1 is MGHRA and CDR2 is YSYEKL. The CDR3 is made up of 17 amino acids. V was clipped by 3 bases and J by 0 bases, with 15 bases between them. This CDR3 reads CASSHVTSYLAKNIQYF. Here the CDR3 DNA reads TGCGCCAGCAGCCACGTTACTAGTTATTTAGCCAAAAACATTCAGTACTTC.

The gene calls are TRBV5-4 and TRBJ1-1, with 9 bases matching TRBD1. Germline V lookup: CDR1 SGHNT, CDR2 YYREEE (reference sequence). V gave up 4 bases and J gave up 5 bases; unmatched junction bases: 9. CDR3 length equals 15 residues. CDR3 sequence reads: CASSTPTGGWTEAFF. CDR3 DNA: TGTGCCAGCAGCACTCCGACAGGGGGATGGACTGAAGCTTTCTTT.

This clone was counted only a few times. V and J are TRBV7-2 and TRBJ1-1, with TRBD1 matching over 8 bases. The CDR3 loop spans 16 amino acids. Germline V CDR1 and CDR2: SGHTA, FQGNSA. V lost 2 bases and J lost 0; bases outside the gene matches: 5. CDR3 nucleotides: TGTGCCAGCAGCTTACAACAGGGGGTTGTGAACACTGAAGCTTTCTTT. Protein: CASSLQQGVVNTEAFF.

This clone has a handful of counts. V is TRBV3-1 (or the pseudogene TRBV3-2) and J is TRBJ2-1; 8 bases fit TRBD1. The V gene's germline CDR1 is LGHDT and CDR2 YNNKEL (reference sequence). The CDR3 is made up of 15 amino acids. After removal of 4 bases from V and 3 bases from J, the junction contained 5 bases not matched to a gene. This chain's CDR3 is CASSRPGGDYNEQFF. CDR3 nucleotide sequence: TGTGCCAGCAGCCGCCCAGGGGGCGACTACAATGAGCAGTTCTTC.

The chain recombines TRBV2 with TRBJ2-3, with 9 bases aligning to TRBD1. V lost 8 bases, J lost 0 bases, and 3 bases stayed unmatched. Germline V lookup: CDR1 SNHLY, CDR2 FYNNEI. This CDR3 is 14 amino acids long. CDR3 sequence (DNA): TGTGCCAGCCTGACAGGGGGAAGCACAGATACGCAGTATTTT. Its protein product is CASLTGGSTDTQYF.

This sequence joins TRBV18 and TRBJ2-1, with 9 bases aligning to TRBD1. This CDR3 spans 16 amino acids. The germline CDR1 and CDR2 sequences are KGHSH and LQKENI. V lost 7 bases and J lost 4; bases outside the gene matches: 11. Written as DNA, the CDR3 is TGTGCCAGCTTTTCCAGACAGGGACAGGGTTACAATGAGCAGTTCTTC. Protein: CASFSRQGQGYNEQFF.

The chain couples TRBV5-6 to TRBJ2-7, with D possibly matching TRBD2 (6 bases). The length of the CDR3 is 14 residues. Germline V gene sequence: CDR1 SGHDT, CDR2 YYEEEE. With 7 bases removed from V and 3 bases from J, the gap between germline ends came to 17 bases. The CDR3: CASRERGENYEQYF. The CDR3 bases are TGTGCCAGCCGGGAGAGGGGTGAGAACTACGAGCAGTACTTC.

The V call is TRBV29-1, the J call TRBJ2-5; no definite D call. The CDR3 has 12 amino acids. Trimming cost V 6 bases and J 1 base, with 9 bases left between them. Germline CDR1 SQVTM, CDR2 ANQGSEA. The CDR3 spells CSVPFPQETQYF. The CDR3 nucleotides are TGCAGCGTCCCTTTTCCCCAAGAGACCCAGTACTTC. The full variable domain, its missing parts supplied by reference TRBV29-1 and TRBJ2-5, is SAVISQKPSRDICQRGTSLTIQCQVDSQVTMMFWYRQQPGQSLTLIATANQGSEATYESGFVIDKFPISRPNLTFSTLTVSNMSPEDSSIYLCSVPFPQETQYFGPGTRLLVL.

The chain uses TRBV15 and TRBJ2-2; 12 bases map to TRBD1. Germline CDR1 reads LNHNV; CDR2 reads YYDKDF (reference sequence). V dropped 3 bases and J dropped 7; count of bases not matched to a gene: 3. The length of the CDR3 is 15 residues. The CDR3: CATSRGQGAVGELFF. CDR3 sequence (DNA): TGTGCCACCAGCAGGGGACAGGGGGCGGTCGGGGAGCTGTTTTTT. The whole variable domain, remainder taken from reference TRBV15 and TRBJ2-2, is DAMVIQNPRYQVTQFGKPVTLSCSQTLNHNVMYWYQQKSSQAPKLLFHYYDKDFNNEADTPDNFQSRRPNTSFCFLDIRSPGLGDTAMYLCATSRGQGAVGELFFGEGSRLTVL.

The rearrangement links TRBV9 to TRBJ1-2; 7 bases line up with TRBD1. Germline CDR1 SGDLS, CDR2 YYNGEE. This CDR3 is 15 amino acids long. The trim removed 0 bases at V and 6 bases at J, leaving 8 bases unmatched. The CDR3 sequence is CASSVVPRQGDGYTF. In nucleotides, the CDR3 is TGTGCCAGCAGCGTAGTACCTCGACAGGGAGATGGCTACACCTTC.

The chain joins TRBV18 to TRBJ1-4; D possibly corresponds to TRBD1 (5 bases). CDR3 size: 13 residues. Germline values: CDR1 KGHSH, CDR2 LQKENI. The V gene lost 4 bases and the J gene lost 8 bases, with 11 bases spanning the gap. In DNA form, the CDR3 reads TGTGCCAGCTCACAGGGGTTCGGGGAAAAACTGTTTTTT. Protein sequence: CASSQGFGEKLFF.

The genes are TRBV4-2 and TRBJ2-3, with D hard to call. Germline V gene lookup returns CDR1 LGHNA and CDR2 YNFKEQ. CDR3 length equals 14 residues. The germline V and J ends were trimmed by 3 bases and 0 bases, with 7 bases remaining between them. DNA for the CDR3: TGTGCCAGCAGCCAGACCAGGAGCACAGATACGCAGTATTTT. This gives the protein CASSQTRSTDTQYF.

V gene TRBV4-1 combines with J gene TRBJ2-7; D unresolved. This CDR3 is built from 19 residues. Germline V gene lookup returns CDR1 MGHRA and CDR2 YSYEKL. V was trimmed by 2 bases and J by 0 bases, leaving 23 bases between them. The CDR3 region is CASSQPRSYYRSDSYEQYF. The CDR3 DNA reads as TGCGCCAGCAGCCAACCCCGATCCTACTATCGTTCAGACTCCTACGAGCAGTACTTC.

V and J are TRBV18 and TRBJ2-1; D remains ambiguous. The CDR3 has 17 residues. Germline V gene lookup returns CDR1 KGHSH and CDR2 LQKENI. V lost 2 bases and J 3 bases, leaving 17 bases between the germline ends. The CDR3 DNA follows: TGTGCCAGCTCACCAGCGAACAGCCGCCCCATCTACAATGAGCAGTTCTTC. It codes for CASSPANSRPIYNEQFF.

The chain couples TRBV6-5 to TRBJ1-5; 10 bases are shared with TRBD1. CDR1 MNHEY and CDR2 SVGAGI come from the germline V gene. After removal of 4 bases from V and 7 bases from J, the junction contained 7 bases not matched to a gene. The CDR3 totals 15 residues. The CDR3 here is CASSSGQGRGQPQHF. The CDR3, as DNA: TGTGCCAGCAGTTCGGGACAGGGGAGGGGACAGCCCCAGCATTTT.

As DNA, the CDR3 is TGCGCCAGCAGACTCGGTCCCGAGTCTCAGCCCCAGCATTTT. This codes for CASRLGPESQPQHF. The chain is built from TRBV5-1 and TRBJ1-5; D call uncertain. Germline lookup yields CDR1 SGHRS and CDR2 YFSETQ. The CDR3 length is 14 residues. V was cut by 5 bases and J by 6 bases, with 15 bases left in between.

The V call is TRBV12-3 or TRBV12-4, the J call TRBJ2-2, with 8 positions matching TRBD2. V lost 10 bases and J lost 7; bases outside the gene matches: 8. The CDR3 is 13 amino acids. CDR3 sequence (DNA): TGTGCCACAGCGGGAGCCTCACGCGGGGAGCTGTTTTTT. This translates into CATAGASRGELFF.

The chain's CDR3 is CATSPDRGSTGELFF. CDR3 DNA: TGTGCCACCAGCCCGGACAGGGGATCGACCGGGGAGCTGTTTTTT. The chain couples TRBV15 to TRBJ2-2; 9 bases fit TRBD1. The germline CDR1 and CDR2 sequences are LNHNV and YYDKDF (reference sequence). V trimming: 5 bases; J trimming: 5 bases; junction bases outside the gene matches: 6. The CDR3 totals 15 residues.

This clone was counted a few times. The CDR3 DNA is TGTGCCAGCAGCCAAGATAAGGGGGCCCATGGCTACACCTTC. Translating it yields CASSQDKGAHGYTF. The chain has TRBV3-1 (or the pseudogene TRBV3-2) and TRBJ1-2; 7 bases match TRBD1. The CDR3 extends over 14 amino acids. Germline values: CDR1 LGHDT, CDR2 YNNKEL (reference sequence). V shed 0 bases, J shed 6 bases, and the junction held 4 bases outside the gene matches.

V is TRBV11-2 and J is TRBJ2-1, with 8 bases identical to TRBD1. Trimming removed 5 bases from V and 6 bases from J; junction bases left unmatched: 9. In germline, CDR1 is SGHAT, CDR2 FQNNGV. CDR3 length: 15 amino acids. This chain's CDR3 is CASSGRTGLRNEQFF. The DNA of the CDR3 is TGTGCCAGCAGCGGCCGGACAGGGCTTCGCAATGAGCAGTTCTTC.

The gene calls are TRBV11-2 and TRBJ2-2; 7 nucleotides align to TRBD2. From germline, CDR1 is SGHAT and CDR2 FQNNGV. V gave up 4 bases and J gave up 7 bases; unmatched junction bases: 12. The CDR3 has 16 residues. DNA of the CDR3: TGTGCCAGCAGCTGGCCCGTGGGGGGGTCGGACGGGGAGCTGTTTTTT. It specifies CASSWPVGGSDGELFF.

The chain combines TRBV5-1 with TRBJ2-2, with 8 bases identical to TRBD2. Germline values: CDR1 SGHRS, CDR2 YFSETQ. The J segment lost 5 bases and the V segment lost 0 bases, leaving 6 bases of the junction unmatched. The CDR3 covers 16 residues. The CDR3 nucleotides read TGCGCCAGCAGCTTGGTGAGCGGGAGAGGGACCGGGGAGCTGTTTTTT. Its translation is CASSLVSGRGTGELFF. Full variable domain (rest looked up from reference TRBV5-1 and TRBJ2-2): KAGVTQTPRYLIKTRGQQVTLSCSPISGHRSVSWYQQTPGQGLQFLFEYFSETQRNKGNFPGRFSGRQFSNSRSEMNVSTLELGDSALYLCASSLVSGRGTGELFFGEGSRLTVL.

The chain couples TRBV11-3 to TRBJ2-2, with TRBD2 matching 13 bases. The V gene end was trimmed by 5 bases and the J gene end by 0 bases; junction bases not matched to a gene: 3. CDR3 length: 17 amino acids. Germline values: CDR1 SGHNT, CDR2 YENEEA. CDR3 amino acids: CASSLGLAGANTGELFF. The CDR3 nucleotides are TGTGCCAGCAGCCTCGGACTAGCGGGAGCGAACACCGGGGAGCTGTTTTTT.

This clone has only a few counts. The V and J genes are TRBV5-1 and TRBJ2-2; D not certain. This CDR3 comprises 20 residues. Between the trimmed V and J ends, which lost 1 base and 4 bases, there was a span of 26 bases. Germline-derived CDR1 and CDR2 are SGHRS and YFSETQ. In DNA, the CDR3 is TGCGCCAGCAGCTTGTATCTTCTTGCTGGCGGCTCTAGGATCACCGGGGAGCTGTTTTTT. Residues: CASSLYLLAGGSRITGELFF.